This TCR beta chain was identified during a study of blood T cell repertoires in COVID-19. Study information: Acute-phase and convalescent COVID-19 samples originated in the United States, Italy and Spain. Sample material is recorded as cDNA or gDNA derived from T cells, B-cell-depleted T cells, or PBMCs.

Germline loops: CDR1 SGHTA, CDR2 FQGNSA. The CDR3 totals 14 residues. Deletions cut 1 base from V and 1 base from J, with 7 bases between. Sequencing was performed with immunoSEQ multiplex PCR; in TCRdb, only in-frame clones are kept and a portion is missing. The data contain roughly 110,000 clones, about 89% of them singletons. This TCR derives from a human donor with acute or convalescent COVID-19. The donor label of this sample is uncertain. V usage is TRBV7-2 and J usage is TRBJ1-2, with D unresolved. Material for sequencing was peripheral blood. Here the CDR3 reads CASSLDSLNYGYTF. For the CDR3, the DNA is TGTGCCAGCAGCTTAGATAGTCTTAACTATGGCTACACCTTC.